The clone carrying this TCR beta chain turned up a few times. These data originate in a study of T cells after yellow fever vaccination. TCRdb re-called the 5' RACE reads through MiXCR, storing one row per CDR3 protein. The table lists 400,000 or so distinct CDR3 sequences, approximately 19% of them singletons. The CDR3 is 15 residues long. The J segment lost 9 bases and the V segment lost 0 bases, leaving 5 bases of the junction unmatched. The V gene's germline CDR1 is SGDLS and CDR2 YYNGEE. This rearrangement joins TRBV9 to TRBJ1-6; 8 positions agree with TRBD1. Sequencing was performed on PBMCs, taken before the yellow fever booster vaccination. The source is a man in his late teens or twenties who received the YFV17D yellow fever vaccine. The CDR3 DNA reads TGTGCCAGCAGCGTAGGTGTGACAGGGGCTTCACCCCTCCACTTT. This sequence encodes CASSVGVTGASPLHF.